This TCR beta chain originates from a study of shared clonotypes between healthy human individuals. The ends lost 4 bases at V and 4 bases at J; junction bases unmatched: 1. This CDR3 contains 13 residues. Germline lookup yields CDR1 SGHRS and CDR2 YFSETQ. Points from the study as a whole: With a few donors compared, about 5% of naive CD4 clonotypes were shared. The diversity represented, both genetic and in exposure history, was limited by few donors.

In its sample, this clone was seen a few times. What it recognizes is unknown. Other DNA sequences in the same sample also yield this CDR3. This was a deep-level run. Assay: immunoSEQ multiplex PCR; the TCRdb copy retains only in-frame clones and omits some. The table has about 660,000 clones, around two thirds seen once; the top ten hold more than 1.5%. The J gene is TRBJ1-1, the V gene TRBV5-1; 10 bases map to TRBD1. The material sequenced was memory CD4+ T cells sorted from blood. Subset given: CD45RA-negative fraction. The clonotype was recovered from a woman between 25 and 40 years old in good health. The CDR3 nucleotides are TGCGCCAGCAGCGGGGACAGGGGCACTGAAGCTTTCTTT. As protein: CASSGDRGTEAFF.